This is a list of T cell receptor beta chains from one sample in a study of cytomegalovirus exposure and HLA in healthy donors. Method: immunoSEQ multiplex PCR; TCRdb's copy keeps in-frame clones and lacks some. The table records 250,000 to 350,000 clones, roughly 85% of them present only once. Sample: PBMCs. These receptors were obtained from a middle-aged man in good health and CMV-seropositive. Both conserved end residues are part of each CDR3. The order of the fields is J gene, clone size, D gene, V gene, CDR3 DNA, CDR3 protein. D genes are given only for firm matches. Some rows have no size entry. The others give once, few or many, or a class for an expanded clone.

j_call: TRBJ1-4
clone_size: NA
d_call: NA
v_call: TRBV5-1
cdr3_nt: TGCGCCAGCTCCACTAAAGGGGCAACTAATGAAAAACTGTTTTTT
cdr3_aa: CASSTKGATNEKLFF

j_call: TRBJ2-3
clone_size: NA
d_call: TRBD2
v_call: TRBV28
cdr3_nt: TGTGCCAGCAGTTTTTGGTACGGGAGGGCCTCCGATACGCAGTATTTT
cdr3_aa: CASSFWYGRASDTQYF

j_call: TRBJ1-3
clone_size: NA
d_call: NA
v_call: TRBV11-2
cdr3_nt: TGTGCCAGCAGCTTAGTTGCGGCGGGAGGGGGTATCTCTGGAAACACCATATATTTT
cdr3_aa: CASSLVAAGGGISGNTIYF

j_call: TRBJ2-3
clone_size: NA
d_call: TRBD2
v_call: TRBV18
cdr3_nt: TGTGCCAGCTCACCCCCTAGCGGCAGGAACTTTGATACGCAGTATTTT
cdr3_aa: CASSPPSGRNFDTQYF

j_call: TRBJ2-3
clone_size: NA
d_call: TRBD2
v_call: TRBV6-5
cdr3_nt: TGTGCCAGCAGTTACTCCCTTGGGGGGGGAGATACGCAGTATTTT
cdr3_aa: CASSYSLGGGDTQYF

j_call: TRBJ2-1
clone_size: NA
d_call: TRBD2
v_call: TRBV4-3
cdr3_nt: TGCGCCAGCAGCCAAGGGACTAGCGGGATCAATGAGCAGTTCTTC
cdr3_aa: CASSQGTSGINEQFF

j_call: TRBJ1-1
clone_size: NA
d_call: NA
v_call: TRBV27
cdr3_nt: TGTGCCAGCAGTCTCCCCGGCACTGAAGCTTTCTTT
cdr3_aa: CASSLPGTEAFF

j_call: TRBJ2-7
clone_size: NA
d_call: NA
v_call: TRBV30
cdr3_nt: TGTGCCTGGGCAAAGGGGGGGGGCTCCTACGAGCAGTACTTC
cdr3_aa: CAWAKGGGSYEQYF

j_call: TRBJ2-3
clone_size: NA
d_call: TRBD2
v_call: TRBV4-1
cdr3_nt: TGCGCCAGCAGCCAGCGGGGGGAGGGTACAGATACGCAGTATTTT
cdr3_aa: CASSQRGEGTDTQYF

j_call: TRBJ2-3
clone_size: NA
d_call: NA
v_call: TRBV9
cdr3_nt: TGTGCCAGCAGCGACCGACAGAGACAGTCCACAGATACGCAGTATTTT
cdr3_aa: CASSDRQRQSTDTQYF

j_call: TRBJ1-5
clone_size: few
d_call: NA
v_call: TRBV18
cdr3_nt: TGTGCCAGCTCACCCCCGCCGGGGGGTAGCAATCAGCCCCAGCATTTT
cdr3_aa: CASSPPPGGSNQPQHF

j_call: TRBJ1-1
clone_size: once
d_call: NA
v_call: TRBV12-2
cdr3_nt: TGTGCAAGTCGCTTGTACCGGGACAGGGGTCTATCTGAAGCTTTCTTT
cdr3_aa: CASRLYRDRGLSEAFF

j_call: TRBJ1-5
clone_size: NA
d_call: NA
v_call: TRBV13
cdr3_nt: TGTGCCAGCAGCTTTGGACAGTCCTATCAGCCCCAGCATTTT
cdr3_aa: CASSFGQSYQPQHF

j_call: TRBJ2-3
clone_size: few
d_call: NA
v_call: TRBV4-1
cdr3_nt: TGCGCCAGCAGCCAAAGTCGGAGCACAGATACGCAGTATTTT
cdr3_aa: CASSQSRSTDTQYF

j_call: TRBJ1-3
clone_size: NA
d_call: TRBD1
v_call: TRBV6-5
cdr3_nt: TGTGCCAGCAGTTCCGACAGGGCCCTCTCTGGAAACACCATATATTTT
cdr3_aa: CASSSDRALSGNTIYF

j_call: TRBJ2-3
clone_size: NA
d_call: TRBD2
v_call: TRBV11-2
cdr3_nt: TGTGCCAGCAGCTTAGGACTAGCCTACACAGATACGCAGTATTTT
cdr3_aa: CASSLGLAYTDTQYF

j_call: TRBJ1-5
clone_size: NA
d_call: NA
v_call: TRBV10-3
cdr3_nt: TGTGCCATCAGTGAGCTCCAGGGTCCCAATCAGCCCCAGCATTTT
cdr3_aa: CAISELQGPNQPQHF

j_call: TRBJ2-1
clone_size: NA
d_call: TRBD2
v_call: TRBV28
cdr3_nt: TGTGCCAGCAGGCCCCCTAGCGGGGGGCAGGATGAGCAGTTCTTC
cdr3_aa: CASRPPSGGQDEQFF

j_call: TRBJ2-3
clone_size: few
d_call: TRBD2
v_call: TRBV11-3
cdr3_nt: TGTGCCAGCAGCTTTGGACTAGCGGGAGATAGTAAAGATACGCAGTATTTT
cdr3_aa: CASSFGLAGDSKDTQYF

j_call: TRBJ2-3
clone_size: NA
d_call: NA
v_call: TRBV5-4
cdr3_nt: TGTGCCAGCAGCTTGAGCGTGGGGCGCACAGATACGCAGTATTTT
cdr3_aa: CASSLSVGRTDTQYF

j_call: TRBJ1-2
clone_size: NA
d_call: TRBD1
v_call: TRBV19
cdr3_nt: TGTGCCAGTAGTATACCCCAGGGGGCCCGACAAGCGGAGGGGTATGGCTACACCTTC
cdr3_aa: CASSIPQGARQAEGYGYTF

j_call: TRBJ2-3
clone_size: NA
d_call: NA
v_call: TRBV5-1
cdr3_nt: TGCGCCAGCAGCTGGGGGCCGGGCAGGGAGTCGGATACGCAGTATTTT
cdr3_aa: CASSWGPGRESDTQYF

j_call: TRBJ2-2
clone_size: NA
d_call: TRBD2
v_call: TRBV7-2
cdr3_nt: TGTGCCAGCAGGTTGGGGAGGGAGAACACCGGGGAGCTGTTTTTT
cdr3_aa: CASRLGRENTGELFF

j_call: TRBJ2-7
clone_size: NA
d_call: TRBD2
v_call: TRBV28
cdr3_nt: TGTGCCAGCAGCCCCGGGACTAGCGGGCAGCTCCCCTACGAGCAGTACTTC
cdr3_aa: CASSPGTSGQLPYEQYF

j_call: TRBJ2-7
clone_size: NA
d_call: NA
v_call: TRBV6-5
cdr3_nt: TGTGCCAGCAGCCGGACTGCTAATGCCTACGAGCAGTACTTC
cdr3_aa: CASSRTANAYEQYF

j_call: TRBJ2-2
clone_size: NA
d_call: TRBD1
v_call: TRBV29-1
cdr3_nt: TGCAGTGGACAGGGAAACACCGGGGAGCTGTTTTTT
cdr3_aa: CSGQGNTGELFF

j_call: TRBJ2-7
clone_size: NA
d_call: TRBD1
v_call: TRBV5-1
cdr3_nt: TGCGCCAGCAGCGTACAGGGGGCGAACTACGAGCAGTACTTC
cdr3_aa: CASSVQGANYEQYF

j_call: TRBJ1-5
clone_size: NA
d_call: NA
v_call: TRBV23-1
cdr3_nt: TGCGCCAGCAGTCTCAGTCAGGATCCCCATAGCAATCAGCCCCAGCATTTT
cdr3_aa: CASSLSQDPHSNQPQHF

j_call: TRBJ2-7
clone_size: NA
d_call: NA
v_call: TRBV19
cdr3_nt: TGTGCCAGTAGTACCTCTCTAGGCACCTACGAGCAGTACTTC
cdr3_aa: CASSTSLGTYEQYF

j_call: TRBJ2-1
clone_size: NA
d_call: TRBD1
v_call: TRBV7-9
cdr3_nt: TGTGCCAGCAGCCCGCCGGGACAGTCCTACAATGAGCAGTTCTTC
cdr3_aa: CASSPPGQSYNEQFF

j_call: TRBJ2-7
clone_size: NA
d_call: NA
v_call: TRBV9
cdr3_nt: TGTGCCAGCAGCGCCCGTCTTAACTCCTACGAGCAGTACTTC
cdr3_aa: CASSARLNSYEQYF

j_call: TRBJ2-7
clone_size: once
d_call: TRBD1
v_call: TRBV5-1
cdr3_nt: TGCGCCAGCAGCTCGAGGCCTCTTAGGACAGGGGACTACGAGCAGTACTTC
cdr3_aa: CASSSRPLRTGDYEQYF

j_call: TRBJ2-7
clone_size: NA
d_call: TRBD1
v_call: TRBV6-5
cdr3_nt: TGTGCCAGCAGGACTCCGGGACAGGCACGCTACGAGCAGTACTTC
cdr3_aa: CASRTPGQARYEQYF

j_call: TRBJ2-3
clone_size: once
d_call: TRBD2
v_call: TRBV11-2
cdr3_nt: TGTGCCAGCAGCTTATTCAGCGGGAGAGGCACAGATACGCAGTATTTT
cdr3_aa: CASSLFSGRGTDTQYF

j_call: TRBJ2-2
clone_size: NA
d_call: NA
v_call: TRBV21-1
cdr3_nt: TGTGCCAGCAGCAAAGGTAAGCGGGGGACCGGGGAGCTGTTTTTT
cdr3_aa: CASSKGKRGTGELFF

j_call: TRBJ1-5
clone_size: NA
d_call: NA
v_call: TRBV2
cdr3_nt: TGTGCCAGCACCATCCTGGGGGGAGTTAGCAATCAGCCCCAGCATTTT
cdr3_aa: CASTILGGVSNQPQHF

j_call: TRBJ1-1
clone_size: NA
d_call: NA
v_call: TRBV2
cdr3_nt: TGTGCCAGCACCCGGGGGGGAGCTAACACTGAAGCTTTCTTT
cdr3_aa: CASTRGGANTEAFF

j_call: TRBJ2-2
clone_size: NA
d_call: NA
v_call: TRBV11-2
cdr3_nt: TGTGCCAGCAGCTTAGATCGTTGGAACACCGGGGAGCTGTTTTTT
cdr3_aa: CASSLDRWNTGELFF

j_call: TRBJ2-3
clone_size: NA
d_call: TRBD2
v_call: TRBV7-2
cdr3_nt: TGTGCCAGCAGCCATACGGGACTAGCGGGAGGGTTGACAGATACGCAGTATTTT
cdr3_aa: CASSHTGLAGGLTDTQYF

j_call: TRBJ2-7
clone_size: NA
d_call: TRBD2
v_call: TRBV27
cdr3_nt: TGTGCCAGCAGTTTATCTAGCGGGGCTTCCTACGAGCAGTACTTC
cdr3_aa: CASSLSSGASYEQYF

j_call: TRBJ2-7
clone_size: NA
d_call: TRBD2
v_call: TRBV4-1
cdr3_nt: TGCGCCAGCAGCCAAGCTCTACTAGCGGACTCCTACGAGCAGTACTTC
cdr3_aa: CASSQALLADSYEQYF

j_call: TRBJ2-2
clone_size: NA
d_call: TRBD1
v_call: TRBV28
cdr3_nt: TGTGCCAGCATACAGGGGGCGCACACCGGGGAGCTGTTTTTT
cdr3_aa: CASIQGAHTGELFF

j_call: TRBJ2-2
clone_size: NA
d_call: NA
v_call: TRBV19
cdr3_nt: TGTGCCAGTAGTATAGGGGGGGTAGGGGAGAACACCGGGGAGCTGTTTTTT
cdr3_aa: CASSIGGVGENTGELFF

j_call: TRBJ1-2
clone_size: NA
d_call: NA
v_call: TRBV19
cdr3_nt: TGTGCCAGTAGTATGAAATCGGGGGAGGGCTACACCTTC
cdr3_aa: CASSMKSGEGYTF

j_call: TRBJ1-1
clone_size: once
d_call: TRBD1
v_call: TRBV30
cdr3_nt: TGTGCCTGGGGGGGACAGGTGAACACTGAAGCTTTCTTT
cdr3_aa: CAWGGQVNTEAFF

j_call: TRBJ2-7
clone_size: NA
d_call: NA
v_call: TRBV5-6
cdr3_nt: TGTGCCAGCAGCTTGGGCAGGCGAAACAACGAGCAGTACTTC
cdr3_aa: CASSLGRRNNEQYF